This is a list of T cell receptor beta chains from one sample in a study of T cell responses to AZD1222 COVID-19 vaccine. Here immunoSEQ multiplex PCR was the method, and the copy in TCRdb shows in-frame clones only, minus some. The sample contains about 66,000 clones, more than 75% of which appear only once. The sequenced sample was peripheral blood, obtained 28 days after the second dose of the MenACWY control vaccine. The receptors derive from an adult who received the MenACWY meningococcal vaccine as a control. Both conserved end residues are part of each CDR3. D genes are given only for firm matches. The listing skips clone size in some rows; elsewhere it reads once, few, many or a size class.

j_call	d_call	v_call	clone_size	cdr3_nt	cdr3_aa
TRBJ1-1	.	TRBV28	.	TGTGCCAGCAGTTTAACAGGGAACACTGAAGCTTTCTTT	CASSLTGNTEAFF
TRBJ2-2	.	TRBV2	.	TGTGCCAGCAAATCAATTATGGGGACTCCGAACACCGGGGAGCTGTTTTTT	CASKSIMGTPNTGELFF
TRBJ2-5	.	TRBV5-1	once	TGCGCCAGCAGCGAGGGTTTTGGGGAGGAGACCCAGTACTTC	CASSEGFGEETQYF
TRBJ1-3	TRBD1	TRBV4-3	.	TGCGCCAGCAGCCACGACACAGGGGTGGAGGGAAACACCATATATTTT	CASSHDTGVEGNTIYF
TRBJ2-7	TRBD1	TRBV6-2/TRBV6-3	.	TGTGCCAGCAGTGCCGGGACAGCCAGCTCCTACGAGCAGTACTTC	CASSAGTASSYEQYF
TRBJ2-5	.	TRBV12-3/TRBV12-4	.	TGTGCCAGCTCTTCTCCGTACCAAGAGACCCAGTACTTC	CASSSPYQETQYF
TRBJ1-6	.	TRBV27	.	TGTGCCAGCAGCCACCGGGACCGAACCCCTCATTCACCCCTCCACTTT	CASSHRDRTPHSPLHF
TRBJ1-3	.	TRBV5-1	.	TGCGCCAGCAGCTTGGACCCAGGAGGAAACACCATATATTTT	CASSLDPGGNTIYF
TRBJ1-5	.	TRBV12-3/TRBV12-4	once	TGTGCCAGCAGCGATACGAATCAGCCCCAGCATTTT	CASSDTNQPQHF
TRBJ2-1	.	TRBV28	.	TGTGCCAGCAGTTTTACGCGCGGACACGATGAGCAGTTCTTC	CASSFTRGHDEQFF
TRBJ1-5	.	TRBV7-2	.	TGTGCCAGCAGCTTATCCGGTCTGATGCAACAGCCCCAGCATTTT	CASSLSGLMQQPQHF
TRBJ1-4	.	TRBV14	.	TGTGCCAGCAGCCACCTCGCCGGTGGTGGTGAAAAACTGTTTTTT	CASSHLAGGGEKLFF
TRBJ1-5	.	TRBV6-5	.	TGTGCCAGCAGTTTCGAAAGGAATCAGCCCCAGCATTTT	CASSFERNQPQHF
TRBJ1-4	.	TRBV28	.	TGTGCCAGCAGTCCGCCCCCAACTAATGAAAAACTGTTTTTT	CASSPPPTNEKLFF
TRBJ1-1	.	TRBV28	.	TGTGCCAGCAGTGCCCGGACGGGAATTGGGAACACTGAAGCTTTCTTT	CASSARTGIGNTEAFF
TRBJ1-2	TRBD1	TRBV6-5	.	TGTGCCAGCACGAAAGCCGGGACAGGGGGCAATGGCTACACCTTC	CASTKAGTGGNGYTF
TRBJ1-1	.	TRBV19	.	TGTGCCAGTAGTATCGAATCAGGGCGAACTGAAGCTTTCTTT	CASSIESGRTEAFF
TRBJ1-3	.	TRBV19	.	TGTGCCAGTCAACAGGCTACTGGAAACACCATATATTTT	CASQQATGNTIYF
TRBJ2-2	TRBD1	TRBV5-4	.	TGTGCCAGCAGGGAAATGGGACAGGGGGACACCGGGGAGCTGTTTTTT	CASREMGQGDTGELFF
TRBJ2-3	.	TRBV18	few	TGTGCCAGCTCATCAGACGGGACTAGCACAGATACGCAGTATTTT	CASSSDGTSTDTQYF
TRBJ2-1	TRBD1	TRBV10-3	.	TGTGCCATCGTGAGCGGGACAGGGTCCCGCAATGAGCAGTTCTTC	CAIVSGTGSRNEQFF
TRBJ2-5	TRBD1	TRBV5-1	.	TGCGCCAGCTCTGGGGGACAGATATCCATGAAGACCCAGTACTTC	CASSGGQISMKTQYF
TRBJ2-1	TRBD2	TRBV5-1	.	TGCGCCAGCAGCCAGGGACTAGCGGGGCCCAATGAGCAGTTCTTC	CASSQGLAGPNEQFF
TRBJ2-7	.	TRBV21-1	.	TGTGCCAGCAGCAAAGTGGGAGACCTGGCAGTCTACGAGCAGTACTTC	CASSKVGDLAVYEQYF
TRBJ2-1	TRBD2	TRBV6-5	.	TGTGCCAGCAGCCCGGGGGGGCCAGTGGATGAGCAGTTCTTC	CASSPGGPVDEQFF
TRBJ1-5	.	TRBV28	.	TGTGCCAGCAGTTTAGCGCTCGGGGATCAGCCCCAGCATTTT	CASSLALGDQPQHF
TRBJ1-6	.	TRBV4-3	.	TGCGCCAGCAGCCAAGGGTCCGGGCCCCAAACCCTCCACTTT	CASSQGSGPQTLHF
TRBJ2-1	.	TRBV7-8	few	TGTGCCAGCAGCCTGGGGACCGCGAGCTCCTACAATGAGCAGTTCTTC	CASSLGTASSYNEQFF
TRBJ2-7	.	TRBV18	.	TGTGCCAGCTCACCTTCACTCTCCTACGAGCAGTACTTC	CASSPSLSYEQYF
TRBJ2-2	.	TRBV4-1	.	TGCGCCAGCAGCCCTGGGGCGTCTAACACCGGGGAGCTGTTTTTT	CASSPGASNTGELFF
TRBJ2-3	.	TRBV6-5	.	TGTGCCAGCAGTTACTCGACCGGGGCCGGCACAGATACGCAGTATTTT	CASSYSTGAGTDTQYF
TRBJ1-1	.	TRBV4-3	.	TGCGCCAGCAGCCAAGATTATGGGCTGCGGAACACTGAAGCTTTCTTT	CASSQDYGLRNTEAFF
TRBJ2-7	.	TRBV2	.	TGTGCCAGCAGTTTATCTTTCTACGAGCAGTACTTC	CASSLSFYEQYF
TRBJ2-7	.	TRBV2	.	TGTGCCAGCACCCCTTGGGAACAGCACCGAGGGTACTTC	CASTPWEQHRGYF
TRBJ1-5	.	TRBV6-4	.	TGTGCCAGCAGTGACACCGAGTGGCCCCAGCATTTT	CASSDTEWPQHF
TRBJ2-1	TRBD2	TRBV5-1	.	TGCGCCAGCAGCCCCGGACTAGCGGGACTCCAAAGCTCCTACAATGAGCAGTTCTTC	CASSPGLAGLQSSYNEQFF